In this sample, the clone carrying this TCR beta chain turned up once. As yet, its antigen is unknown. This CDR3 region has 13 residues. The V end was cut by 3 bases, the J end by 4 bases, with 9 bases between. Per the germline V gene, CDR1 is LNHNV and CDR2 is YYDKDF (reference sequence). These data come from a study of CD8+ T cells in alopecia areata. General study results and limits: Clonality was higher in lesional than normal scalp, especially in alopecia totalis/universalis.

Extraction and reverse transcription of RNA yielded cDNA as the sequencing template. The table came from immunoSEQ multiplex PCR; TCRdb's copy has only in-frame clones and leaves some out. Here the sample spans some 170,000 clones, 50% to 60% being singletons. This TCR was recovered from a human donor with alopecia areata. This sample comprised CD4+ T cells sorted from blood, obtained at week 0. This chain connects TRBV15 to TRBJ1-2, with D maybe TRBD1 (5 bases). In nucleotides, the CDR3 is TGTGCCACCAGCAGTGTTGGGACCTATGGCTACACCTTC. The encoded protein is CATSSVGTYGYTF.